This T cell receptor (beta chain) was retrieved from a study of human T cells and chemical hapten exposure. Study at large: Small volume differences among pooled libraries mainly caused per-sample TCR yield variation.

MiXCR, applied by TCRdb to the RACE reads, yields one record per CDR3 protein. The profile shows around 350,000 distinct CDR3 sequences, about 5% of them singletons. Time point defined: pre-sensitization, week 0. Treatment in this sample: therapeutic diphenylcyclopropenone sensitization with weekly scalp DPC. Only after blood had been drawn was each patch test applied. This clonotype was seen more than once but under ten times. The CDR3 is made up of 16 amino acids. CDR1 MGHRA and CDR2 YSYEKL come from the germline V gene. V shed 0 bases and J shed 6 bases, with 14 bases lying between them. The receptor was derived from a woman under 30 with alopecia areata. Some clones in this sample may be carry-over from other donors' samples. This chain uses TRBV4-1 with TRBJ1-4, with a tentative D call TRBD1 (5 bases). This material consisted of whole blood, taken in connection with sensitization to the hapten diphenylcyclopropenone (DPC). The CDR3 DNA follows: TGCGCCAGCAGCCAAGATGGGGGTAGGAGGGATGAAAAACTGTTTTTT. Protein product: CASSQDGGRRDEKLFF.